The 11 T cell receptor beta chains reported below all come from one sample, sequenced in a study of T cell repertoires in cytomegalovirus infection. Using its own MiXCR run on the reads, TCRdb lists one record per CDR3 protein. This sample yields approximately 500,000 distinct CDR3 sequences, of which roughly 34% are seen a single time; 17% belongs to the top ten. The antigens these receptors bind are not known. The specimen comprised cultured PBMCs, sampled from culture after CMV antigen stimulation. The source is a human donor in good health (CMV status not recorded). Some clones in this sample may be carry-over from other donors' samples.

This clonotype appeared many times. The chain combines TRBV20-1 with TRBJ1-1, with 9 bases lining up with TRBD1. Trimming took 6 bases from V and 7 from J; bases not matched to a gene: 9. Germline CDR1 and CDR2: DFQATT and SNEGSKA (reference sequence). The CDR3 is 13 residues long. In DNA form, the CDR3 reads TGCAGTGCCGGGACAGGGAGAGAAGTTGAAGCTTTCTTT. Its protein product is CSAGTGREVEAFF.

The rearrangement uses TRBV7-9 and TRBJ2-1; D unresolved. Germline V gene lookup returns CDR1 SEHNR and CDR2 FQNEAQ (reference sequence). The CDR3 runs to 14 residues. V was shortened by 7 bases and J by 0 bases, with 10 bases between the two germline ends. CDR3 loop: CASTHQHSYNEQFF. The CDR3, as DNA: TGTGCCAGCACCCACCAGCACTCCTACAATGAGCAGTTCTTC.

This clonotype occurred many times. J is TRBJ1-1 and V is TRBV7-2; 10 bases agree with TRBD1. Germline CDR1 and CDR2: SGHTA and FQGNSA. The CDR3 is 16 amino acids. V shed 6 bases, J shed 4 bases, and the junction held 11 bases outside the gene matches. The CDR3 here is CASRITGQGTTTEAFF. The CDR3 nucleotides are TGTGCCAGCAGGATCACGGGACAGGGGACGACCACTGAAGCTTTCTTT.

The chain joins TRBV6-2 or TRBV6-3 to TRBJ2-7, with a possible D match to TRBD2 (6 bases). Deletions cut 6 bases from V and 5 bases from J, with 17 bases between. Germline V gives CDR1 MNHEY, CDR2 SVGEGT. CDR3 length: 14 residues. Here the CDR3 DNA reads TGTGCCAGCAGCGACCTGACTAGGCGTGACGAGCAGTACGTC. Protein product: CASSDLTRRDEQYV.

The CDR3 region has the DNA TGTGCCAGCAGAAAAGACAGGGGCTACACCTTC. Residues: CASRKDRGYTF. The chain has TRBV27 and TRBJ1-2, with D possibly matching TRBD1 (6 bases). Trimming took off 6 bases at V and 8 bases at J, with 10 bases between the two ends. The CDR3 contains 11 residues. CDR1 is MNHEY and CDR2 is SMNVEV in the germline V gene (reference sequence).

This clonotype was counted between two and nine times. The chain combines TRBV7-2 with TRBJ2-3; D remains ambiguous. The CDR3 has 15 amino acids. The germline CDR1 and CDR2 sequences are SGHTA and FQGNSA. V was clipped by 5 bases and J by 0 bases, with 12 bases between them. The CDR3: CASSPARFSTDTQYF. The CDR3 DNA reads as TGTGCCAGCAGCCCCGCCCGATTTAGCACAGATACGCAGTATTTT.

This clonotype was picked up a small number of times. The rearrangement joins TRBV28 to TRBJ2-7, with D possibly TRBD2 on 5 matching bases. V lost 1 base to trimming and J lost 0 bases, with 13 bases between them. The CDR3 has 16 amino acids. Germline CDR1 MDHEN, CDR2 SYDVKM. This chain's CDR3 is CASSLFVGDASYEQYF. The CDR3 DNA sequence: TGTGCCAGCAGTTTATTCGTGGGAGACGCCTCCTACGAGCAGTACTTC.

V is TRBV6-2 or TRBV6-3 and J is TRBJ2-1; 13 bases map to TRBD2. The CDR3 runs 15 residues. CDR1 MNHEY and CDR2 SVGEGT come from the germline V gene. Germline trimming cut 4 bases from V and 10 bases from J; bases unmatched to any gene: 7. CDR3 bases: TGTGCCAGCAGTTTTTCCGGACTAGCGGGAGTCGAGCAGTTCTTC. Translating gives CASSFSGLAGVEQFF.

A few counts support this clonotype. The genes are TRBV4-3 and TRBJ1-6, with TRBD1 matching 7 bases. The CDR3 length is 16 residues. CDR1 and CDR2 (germline): LGHNA, YSLEER. The V segment lost 0 bases and the J segment 10 bases; nucleotides outside the gene matches: 9. The CDR3, as DNA: TGCGCCAGCAGCCAAGATCCCTGGGACAGCGGGTCACCCCTCCACTTT. Translated: CASSQDPWDSGSPLHF.

This chain uses TRBV9 with TRBJ1-2; D gene uncertain. V was trimmed by 3 bases and J by 6 bases, leaving 18 bases between them. The V gene's germline CDR1 is SGDLS and CDR2 YYNGEE. The CDR3 is made up of 15 amino acids. The CDR3, as DNA: TGTGCCAGCAGCGGGCTGACGGAGGGCTTGGATGGCTACACCTTC. The encoded protein is CASSGLTEGLDGYTF.

This clonotype was recorded many times. This rearrangement joins TRBV7-2 to TRBJ2-2; 8 bases line up with TRBD2. Germline V gene lookup returns CDR1 SGHTA and CDR2 FQGNSA. This CDR3 spans 16 amino acids. After removal of 4 bases from V and 9 bases from J, the junction contained 13 bases not matched to a gene. The CDR3 here is CASSSWPGGPIRELFF. DNA of the CDR3: TGTGCCAGCAGCTCATGGCCGGGAGGGCCCATCAGGGAGCTGTTTTTT.